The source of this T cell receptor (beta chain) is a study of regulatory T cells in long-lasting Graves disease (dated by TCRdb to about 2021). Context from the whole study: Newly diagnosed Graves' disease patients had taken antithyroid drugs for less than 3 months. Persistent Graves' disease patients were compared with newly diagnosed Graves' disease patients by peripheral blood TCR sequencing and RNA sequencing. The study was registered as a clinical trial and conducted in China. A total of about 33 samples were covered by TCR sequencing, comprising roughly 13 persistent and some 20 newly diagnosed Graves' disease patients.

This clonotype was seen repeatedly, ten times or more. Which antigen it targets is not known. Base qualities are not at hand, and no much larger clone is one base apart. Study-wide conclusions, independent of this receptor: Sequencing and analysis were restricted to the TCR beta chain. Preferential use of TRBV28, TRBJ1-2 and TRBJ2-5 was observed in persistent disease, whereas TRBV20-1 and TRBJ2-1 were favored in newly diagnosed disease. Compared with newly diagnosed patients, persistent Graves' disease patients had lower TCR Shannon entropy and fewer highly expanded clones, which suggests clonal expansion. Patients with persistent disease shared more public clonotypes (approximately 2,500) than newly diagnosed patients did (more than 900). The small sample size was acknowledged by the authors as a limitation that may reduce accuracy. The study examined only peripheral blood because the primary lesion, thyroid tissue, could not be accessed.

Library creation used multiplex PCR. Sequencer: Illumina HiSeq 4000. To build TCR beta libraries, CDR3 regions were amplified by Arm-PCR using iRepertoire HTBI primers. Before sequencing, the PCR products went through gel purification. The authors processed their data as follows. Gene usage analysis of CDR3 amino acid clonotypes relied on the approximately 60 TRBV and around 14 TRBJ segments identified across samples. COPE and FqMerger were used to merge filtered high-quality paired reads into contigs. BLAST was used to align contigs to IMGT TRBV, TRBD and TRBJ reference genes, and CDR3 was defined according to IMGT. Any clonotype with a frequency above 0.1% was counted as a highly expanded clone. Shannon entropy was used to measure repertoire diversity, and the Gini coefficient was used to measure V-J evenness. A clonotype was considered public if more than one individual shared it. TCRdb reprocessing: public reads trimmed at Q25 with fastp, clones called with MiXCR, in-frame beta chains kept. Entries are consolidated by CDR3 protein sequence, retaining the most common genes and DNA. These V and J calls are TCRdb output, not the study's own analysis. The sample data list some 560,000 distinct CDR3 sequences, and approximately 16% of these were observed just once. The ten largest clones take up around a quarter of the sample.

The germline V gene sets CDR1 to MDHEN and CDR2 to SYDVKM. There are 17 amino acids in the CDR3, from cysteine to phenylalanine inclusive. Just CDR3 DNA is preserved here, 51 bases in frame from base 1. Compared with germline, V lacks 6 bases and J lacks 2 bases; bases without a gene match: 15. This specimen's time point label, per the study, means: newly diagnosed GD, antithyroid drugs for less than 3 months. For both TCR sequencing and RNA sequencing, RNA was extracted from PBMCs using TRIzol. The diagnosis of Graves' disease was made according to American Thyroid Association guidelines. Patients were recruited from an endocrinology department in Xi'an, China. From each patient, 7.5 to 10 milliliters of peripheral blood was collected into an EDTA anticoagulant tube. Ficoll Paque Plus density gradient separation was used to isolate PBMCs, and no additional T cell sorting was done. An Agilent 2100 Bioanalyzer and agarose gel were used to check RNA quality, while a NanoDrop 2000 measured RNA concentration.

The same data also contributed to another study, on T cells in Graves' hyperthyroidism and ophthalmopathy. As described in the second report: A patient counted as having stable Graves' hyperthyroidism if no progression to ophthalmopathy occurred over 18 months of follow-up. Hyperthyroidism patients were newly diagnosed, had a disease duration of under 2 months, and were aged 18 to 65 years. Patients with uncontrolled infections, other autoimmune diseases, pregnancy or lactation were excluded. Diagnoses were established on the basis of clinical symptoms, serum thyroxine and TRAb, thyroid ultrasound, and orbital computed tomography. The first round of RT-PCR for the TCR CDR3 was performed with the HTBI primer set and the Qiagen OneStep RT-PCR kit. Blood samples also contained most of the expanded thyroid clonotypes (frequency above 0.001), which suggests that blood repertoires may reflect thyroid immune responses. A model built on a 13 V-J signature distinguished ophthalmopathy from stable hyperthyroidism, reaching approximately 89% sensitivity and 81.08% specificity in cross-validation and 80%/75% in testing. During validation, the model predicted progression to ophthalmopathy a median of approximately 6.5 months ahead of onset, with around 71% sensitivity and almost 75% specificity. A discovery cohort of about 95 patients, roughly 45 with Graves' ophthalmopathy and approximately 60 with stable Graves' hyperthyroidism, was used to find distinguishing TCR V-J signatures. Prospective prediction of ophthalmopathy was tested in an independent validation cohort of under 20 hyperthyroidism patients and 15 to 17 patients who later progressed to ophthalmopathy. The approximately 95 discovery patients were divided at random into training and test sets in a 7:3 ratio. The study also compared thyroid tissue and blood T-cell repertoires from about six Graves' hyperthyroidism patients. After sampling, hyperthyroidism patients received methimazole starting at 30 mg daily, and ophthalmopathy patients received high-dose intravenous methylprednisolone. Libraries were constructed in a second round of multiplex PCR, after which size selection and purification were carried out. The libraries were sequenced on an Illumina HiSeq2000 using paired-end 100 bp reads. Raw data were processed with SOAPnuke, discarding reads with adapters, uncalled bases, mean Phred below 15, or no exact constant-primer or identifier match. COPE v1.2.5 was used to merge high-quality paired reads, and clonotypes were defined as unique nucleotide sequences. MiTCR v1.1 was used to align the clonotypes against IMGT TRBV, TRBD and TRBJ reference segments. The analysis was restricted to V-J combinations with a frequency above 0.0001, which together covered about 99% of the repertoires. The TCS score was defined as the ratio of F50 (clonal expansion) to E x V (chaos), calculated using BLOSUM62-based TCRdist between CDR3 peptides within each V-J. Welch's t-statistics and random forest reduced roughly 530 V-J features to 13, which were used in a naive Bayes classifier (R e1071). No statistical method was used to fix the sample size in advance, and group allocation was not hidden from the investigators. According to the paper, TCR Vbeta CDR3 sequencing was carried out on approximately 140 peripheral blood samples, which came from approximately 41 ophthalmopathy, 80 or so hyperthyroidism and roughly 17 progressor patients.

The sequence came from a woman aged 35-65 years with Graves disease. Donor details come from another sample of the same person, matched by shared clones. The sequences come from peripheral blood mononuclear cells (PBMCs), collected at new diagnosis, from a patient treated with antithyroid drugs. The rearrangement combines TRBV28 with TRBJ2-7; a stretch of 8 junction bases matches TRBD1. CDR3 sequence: CASSPHPQGAITYEQYF. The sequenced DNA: TGTGCCAGCAGCCCGCACCCGCAGGGGGCGATTACCTACGAGCAGTACTTC.